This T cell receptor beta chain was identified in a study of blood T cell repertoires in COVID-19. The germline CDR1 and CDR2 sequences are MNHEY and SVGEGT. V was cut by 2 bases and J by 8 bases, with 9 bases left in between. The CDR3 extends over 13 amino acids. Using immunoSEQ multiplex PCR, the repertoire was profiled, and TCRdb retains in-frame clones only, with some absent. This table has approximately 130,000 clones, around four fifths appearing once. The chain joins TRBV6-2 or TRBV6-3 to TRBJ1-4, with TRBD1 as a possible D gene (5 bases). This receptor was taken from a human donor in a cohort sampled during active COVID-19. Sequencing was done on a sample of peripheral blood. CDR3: CASSYGDREKLFF. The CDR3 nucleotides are TGTGCCAGCAGTTACGGCGACAGAGAAAAACTGTTTTTT.